This entry lists 3 T cell receptor beta chains sequenced from one sample in a study of T cells after yellow fever vaccination. TCRdb reanalysed the 5' RACE reads using MiXCR and keeps one entry per CDR3 protein. Of around 350,000 distinct CDR3 sequences listed, roughly 11% are singletons. Sequenced here: PBMCs, sampled on the day of the first yellow fever vaccination. Source of these receptors: a man aged 18 to 35 who received the YFV17D yellow fever vaccine.

This clonotype was seen only a few times. This rearrangement joins TRBV9 to TRBJ2-3; D remains unclear. CDR3 length: 12 amino acids. Trimming removed 5 bases from V and 3 bases from J, with 7 bases in between. Germline V gives CDR1 SGDLS, CDR2 YYNGEE. CDR3 DNA: TGTGCCAGCAGGCAGACTACAGATACGCAGTATTTT. It is translated as CASRQTTDTQYF.

This clonotype appeared a few times. The chain has TRBV7-2 and TRBJ2-1; D is possibly TRBD2 (5 bases). This CDR3 comprises 14 residues. Trimming took 1 base from V and 6 from J, leaving 10 bases between them. Germline V gene sequence: CDR1 SGHTA, CDR2 FQGNSA. CDR3: CASSLGPRGNEQFF. As DNA, the CDR3 is TGTGCCAGCAGCTTAGGCCCCCGGGGCAATGAGCAGTTCTTC.

This clonotype was picked up a small number of times. J is TRBJ1-2 and V is TRBV10-2, with unresolved D. This CDR3 contains 14 residues. V dropped 3 bases and J dropped 4 bases, with 12 bases sitting between them. The germline gives CDR1 WSHSY, CDR2 SAAADI. The DNA for the CDR3 is TGCGCCAGCAGTGAACAGTCGCGGGCCTATGGCTACACCTTC. Translating gives CASSEQSRAYGYTF.